Listed below are T cell receptor beta chains from one sample, sequenced in a study of CD8 T cells in Susac syndrome. TCRdb itself ran the immunoSEQ multiplex PCR reads through MiXCR, one entry per CDR3 protein. The sample contains 200,000 to 250,000 distinct CDR3 sequences, 90% to 95% of which appear only once. Sequencing input: CD8+ T cells from PBMCs. These receptors were obtained from a human donor with multiple sclerosis. The CDR3 runs from the conserved cysteine through the conserved F or W. The order of the fields is J gene, D gene, clone size, V gene, CDR3 protein, CDR3 DNA. The D gene is left open where the match is weak. Where a row states a size, it is once, few, many or the class of an expanded clone; other rows omit it.

TRBJ2-7,NA,NA,TRBV4-1,CAGSPLSGQYF,TGCGCCGGCAGCCCCCTTTCGGGGCAGTACTTC
TRBJ2-7,TRBD1,NA,TRBV12-3/TRBV12-4,CASSPGQGSGRQYF,TGTGCCAGCAGTCCGGGACAGGGGTCGGGACGGCAGTACTTC
TRBJ2-7,NA,NA,TRBV4-3,CASSQARTAGYEQYF,TGCGCCAGCAGCCAAGCACGGACAGCAGGATACGAGCAGTACTTC
TRBJ2-1,TRBD1,once,TRBV4-1,CASSPDRGSHNEQFF,TGCGCCAGCAGCCCCGACAGGGGATCCCACAATGAGCAGTTCTTC
TRBJ1-5,TRBD1,NA,TRBV6-2/TRBV6-3,CASRPRQGGTPQHF,TGTGCCAGCAGACCCCGACAGGGAGGGACGCCCCAGCATTTT
TRBJ2-7,NA,once,TRBV7-9,CASRELANEQYF,TGTGCCAGCAGAGAACTAGCTAACGAGCAGTACTTC
TRBJ1-3,NA,NA,TRBV30,CASTTVSGNTIYF,TGTGCCTCCACGACTGTCTCTGGAAACACCATATATTTT
TRBJ1-2,NA,NA,TRBV3-1,CASSQPGAAYYGYTF,TGTGCCAGCAGCCAGCCCGGGGCAGCCTACTATGGCTACACCTTC
TRBJ2-3,TRBD2,NA,TRBV7-3,CASSKWGAGTSSTDTQYF,TGTGCCAGCTCTAAGTGGGGGGCCGGGACTAGCAGCACAGATACGCAGTATTTT
TRBJ2-1,TRBD2,NA,TRBV7-9,CASSLTSGGFDNEQFF,TGTGCCAGCAGCCTCACTAGCGGGGGGTTCGACAATGAGCAGTTCTTC
TRBJ2-7,NA,few,TRBV4-1,CASSQTGDYEQYF,TGCGCCAGCAGCCAAACGGGAGACTACGAGCAGTACTTC
TRBJ2-3,TRBD1,NA,TRBV25-1,CASRLGGTGGSTDTQYF,TGTGCCAGCAGGCTGGGGGGGACAGGGGGTAGCACAGATACGCAGTATTTT
TRBJ1-1,NA,NA,TRBV19,CASRYNLNTEAFF,TGTGCCAGCCGCTATAATTTGAACACTGAAGCTTTCTTT
TRBJ1-1,NA,NA,TRBV5-4,CASHGPNTEAFF,TGTGCCAGCCACGGTCCGAACACTGAAGCTTTCTTT
TRBJ2-7,NA,NA,TRBV6-2/TRBV6-3,CASSYSGSHEQYF,TGTGCCAGCAGTTACTCCGGAAGTCACGAGCAGTACTTC
TRBJ2-1,TRBD2,NA,TRBV7-9,CASAGTSGTNEQFF,TGTGCCAGCGCCGGGACTAGCGGGACTAATGAGCAGTTCTTC
TRBJ2-1,TRBD2,NA,TRBV6-6,CAIRLAGGYNEQFF,TGTGCCATCAGACTAGCGGGGGGTTACAATGAGCAGTTCTTC
TRBJ2-5,NA,NA,TRBV7-9,CASSLDWQGVGETQYF,TGTGCCAGCAGCTTAGACTGGCAGGGAGTAGGGGAGACCCAGTACTTC
TRBJ2-3,NA,NA,TRBV29-1,CSQISSTHPVEQYF,TGCAGTCAGATTTCCTCGACTCATCCCGTTGAGCAGTATTTT
TRBJ2-5,TRBD1,once,TRBV5-8,CASTPPLNRGWQETQYF,TGTGCCAGCACACCCCCCCTCAACAGGGGGTGGCAAGAGACCCAGTACTTC
TRBJ1-1,TRBD1,NA,TRBV2,CASSPGTGGGTEAFF,TGTGCCAGCAGTCCCGGGACAGGGGGAGGGACTGAAGCTTTCTTT
TRBJ2-5,TRBD2,once,TRBV12-3/TRBV12-4,CASSVARASGLGETQYF,TGTGCCAGCAGTGTCGCCCGGGCTAGCGGCCTTGGGGAGACCCAGTACTTC
TRBJ1-2,NA,NA,TRBV12-3/TRBV12-4,CASSPPADYGYTF,TGTGCCAGCAGTCCACCGGCTGACTATGGCTACACCTTC
TRBJ2-1,NA,NA,TRBV29-1,CSVHRGSSINEQFF,TGCAGCGTTCATAGGGGGAGCTCCATTAATGAGCAGTTCTTC
TRBJ2-7,NA,NA,TRBV9,CASSVGGTAYEQYF,TGTGCCAGCAGCGTAGGGGGCACGGCCTACGAGCAGTACTTC
TRBJ2-3,TRBD2,few,TRBV6-4,CASSVLAGGTDTQYF,TGTGCCAGCAGTGTCCTAGCGGGAGGCACAGATACGCAGTATTTT
TRBJ2-5,NA,NA,TRBV15,CATSRDYQGSQETQYF,TGTGCCACCAGCAGAGATTACCAGGGTTCCCAAGAGACCCAGTACTTC
TRBJ2-5,NA,NA,TRBV27,CASSPGVAGTQYF,TGTGCCAGCAGTCCCGGGGTAGCTGGGACCCAGTACTTC
TRBJ2-2,NA,NA,TRBV7-3,CASSHEGGYTGELFF,TGTGCCAGCAGCCATGAAGGAGGTTACACCGGGGAGCTGTTTTTT
TRBJ2-7,TRBD2,once,TRBV19,CASSPSGDEQYF,TGTGCCAGTAGTCCTAGCGGGGACGAGCAGTACTTC
TRBJ2-1,TRBD2,once,TRBV19,CASTLAGGSNPYNEQFF,TGTGCCAGTACCCTAGCGGGGGGATCGAATCCTTACAATGAGCAGTTCTTC
TRBJ1-2,NA,NA,TRBV7-9,CASSLSGWTNYGYTF,TGTGCCAGCAGCTTGAGTGGGTGGACTAACTATGGCTACACCTTC
TRBJ2-7,NA,NA,TRBV27,CASSMGSYEQYF,TGTGCCAGCAGTATGGGGTCCTACGAGCAGTACTTC
TRBJ1-2,TRBD1,NA,TRBV4-2,CASSPSGTGLSYGYTF,TGTGCCAGCAGCCCCTCCGGGACAGGGTTGAGTTATGGCTACACCTTC
TRBJ1-5,NA,NA,TRBV6-5,CASRDGENQPQHF,TGTGCCAGCAGGGACGGCGAGAATCAGCCCCAGCATTTT
TRBJ2-7,TRBD1,NA,TRBV2,CASSDSAGGNYEQYF,TGTGCCAGCAGTGATTCGGCAGGGGGCAACTACGAGCAGTACTTC
TRBJ1-2,TRBD1,NA,TRBV29-1,CSVERQGGGYTF,TGCAGCGTTGAACGACAGGGCGGTGGCTACACCTTC
TRBJ1-2,NA,NA,TRBV5-4,CASSLFGHSDGYTF,TGTGCCAGCAGCTTGTTCGGTCATTCCGATGGCTACACCTTC
TRBJ2-7,NA,NA,TRBV7-8,CASSLGGIGYEQYF,TGTGCCAGCAGCTTAGGAGGGATCGGCTACGAGCAGTACTTC